This T cell receptor beta chain was documented in a study of CD4+ T cells in melanoma. TCRdb keeps only in-frame clones here, not all; method: immunoSEQ multiplex PCR. This table holds 15,000 to 20,000 clones, over 70% found once. V shed 1 base and J shed 4 bases, with 5 bases lying between them. The CDR3 runs to 12 residues. The germline V gene has CDR1 SEHNR and CDR2 FQNEAQ (reference sequence). The sequence was collected from a human donor with melanoma. Sequencing used cells from a culture (not recorded whether cultured in vitro). The chain is built from TRBV7-9 and TRBJ2-7; no definite D call. CDR3 in DNA: TGTGCCAGCAGCTTAGTCAGATACGAGCAGTACTTC. This encodes CASSLVRYEQYF.